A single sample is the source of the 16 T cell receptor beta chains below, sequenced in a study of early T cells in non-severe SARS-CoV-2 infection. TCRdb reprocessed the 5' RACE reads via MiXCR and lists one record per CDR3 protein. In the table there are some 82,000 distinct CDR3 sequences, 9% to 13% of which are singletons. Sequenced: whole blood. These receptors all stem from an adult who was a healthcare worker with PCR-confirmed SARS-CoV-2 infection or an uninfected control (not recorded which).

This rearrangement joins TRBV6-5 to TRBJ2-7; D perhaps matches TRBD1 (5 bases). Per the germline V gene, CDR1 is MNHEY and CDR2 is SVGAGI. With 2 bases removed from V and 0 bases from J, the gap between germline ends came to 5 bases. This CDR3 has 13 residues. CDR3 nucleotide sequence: TGTGCCAGCAGTTACAGGGGCTCCTACGAGCAGTACTTC. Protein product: CASSYRGSYEQYF.

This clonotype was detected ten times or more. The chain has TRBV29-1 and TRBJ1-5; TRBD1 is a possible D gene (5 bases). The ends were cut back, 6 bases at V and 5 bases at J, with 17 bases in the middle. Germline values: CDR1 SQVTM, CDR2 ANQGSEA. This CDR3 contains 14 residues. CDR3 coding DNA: TGCAGCGTCGCAGGAGGGCCGGGGGATCAGCCCCAGCATTTT. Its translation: CSVAGGPGDQPQHF.

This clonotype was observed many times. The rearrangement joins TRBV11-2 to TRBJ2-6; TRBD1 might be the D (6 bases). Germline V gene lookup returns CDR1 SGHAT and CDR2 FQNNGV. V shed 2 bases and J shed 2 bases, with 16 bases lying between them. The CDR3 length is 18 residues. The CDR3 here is CASSLYGTWGPGANVLTF. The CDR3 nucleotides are TGTGCCAGCAGCTTATATGGGACGTGGGGGCCTGGGGCCAACGTCCTGACTTTC.

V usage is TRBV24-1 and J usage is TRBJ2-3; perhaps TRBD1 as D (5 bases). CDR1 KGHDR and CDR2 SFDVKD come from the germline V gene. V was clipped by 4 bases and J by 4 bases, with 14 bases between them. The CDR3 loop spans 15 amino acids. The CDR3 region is CATSEPRAVPDTQYF. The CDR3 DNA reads TGTGCCACCAGTGAACCCAGGGCAGTTCCAGATACGCAGTATTTT.

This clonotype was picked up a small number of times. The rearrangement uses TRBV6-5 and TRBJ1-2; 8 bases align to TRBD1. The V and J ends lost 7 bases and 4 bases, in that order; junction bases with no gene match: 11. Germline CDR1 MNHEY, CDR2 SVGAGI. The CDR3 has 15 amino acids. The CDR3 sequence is CASTTGAFNGYGYTF. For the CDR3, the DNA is TGTGCCAGCACGACAGGGGCCTTTAATGGCTATGGCTACACCTTC.

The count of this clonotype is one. In nucleotides, the CDR3 is TGTGCCAGCAGTTTATGGGCAAGGGGCAGCTCCTATAATTCACCCCTCCACTTT. This codes for CASSLWARGSSYNSPLHF. V and J are TRBV12-3 or TRBV12-4 and TRBJ1-6; the D gene is possibly TRBD1 (5 bases). The CDR3 is 18 amino acids. V lost 2 bases, J lost 0 bases, and 14 bases lay in between.

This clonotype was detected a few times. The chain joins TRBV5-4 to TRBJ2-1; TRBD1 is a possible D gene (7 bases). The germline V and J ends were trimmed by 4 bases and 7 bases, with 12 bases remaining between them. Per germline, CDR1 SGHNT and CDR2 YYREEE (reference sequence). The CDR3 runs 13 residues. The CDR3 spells CASSQGGRNEQFF. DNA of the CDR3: TGTGCCAGCAGCCAGGGGGGTCGGAATGAGCAGTTCTTC.

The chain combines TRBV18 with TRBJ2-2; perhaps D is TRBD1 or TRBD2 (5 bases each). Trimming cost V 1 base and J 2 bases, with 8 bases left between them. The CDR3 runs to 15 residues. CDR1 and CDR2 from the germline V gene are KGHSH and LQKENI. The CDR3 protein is CASSPLRGNTGELFF. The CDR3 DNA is TGTGCCAGCTCACCACTGAGGGGCAACACCGGGGAGCTGTTTTTT. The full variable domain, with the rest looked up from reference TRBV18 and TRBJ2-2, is NAGVMQNPRHLVRRRGQEARLRCSPMKGHSHVYWYRQLPEEGLKFMVYLQKENIIDESGMPKERFSAEFPKEGPSILRIQQVVRGDSAAYFCASSPLRGNTGELFFGEGSRLTVL.

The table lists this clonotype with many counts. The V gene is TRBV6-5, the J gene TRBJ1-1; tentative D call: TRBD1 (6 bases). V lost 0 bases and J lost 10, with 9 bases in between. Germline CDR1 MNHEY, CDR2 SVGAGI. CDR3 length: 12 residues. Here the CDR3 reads CASSYSGGAAFF. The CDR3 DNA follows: TGTGCCAGCAGTTACTCAGGGGGTGCAGCTTTCTTT.

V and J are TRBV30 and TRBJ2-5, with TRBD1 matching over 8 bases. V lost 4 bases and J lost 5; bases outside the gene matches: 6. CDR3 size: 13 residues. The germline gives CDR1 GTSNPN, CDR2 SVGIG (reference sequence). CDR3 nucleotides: TGTGCCTGGAACCAGGGGGCGATGGAGACCCAGTACTTC. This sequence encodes CAWNQGAMETQYF.

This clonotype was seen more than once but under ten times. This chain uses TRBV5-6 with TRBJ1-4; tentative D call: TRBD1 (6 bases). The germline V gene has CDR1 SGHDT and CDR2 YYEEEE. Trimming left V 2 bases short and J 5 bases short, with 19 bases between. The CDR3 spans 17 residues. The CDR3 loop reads CASSFGGLGGLNEKLFF. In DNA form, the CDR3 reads TGTGCCAGCAGCTTTGGTGGATTAGGGGGTTTAAATGAAAAACTGTTTTTT.

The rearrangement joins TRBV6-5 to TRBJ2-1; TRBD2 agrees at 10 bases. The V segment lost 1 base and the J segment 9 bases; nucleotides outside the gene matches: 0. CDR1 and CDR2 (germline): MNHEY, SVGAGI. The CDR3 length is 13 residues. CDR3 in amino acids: CASSYLAGGEQFF. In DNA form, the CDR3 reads TGTGCCAGCAGTTACTTAGCGGGGGGTGAGCAGTTCTTC.

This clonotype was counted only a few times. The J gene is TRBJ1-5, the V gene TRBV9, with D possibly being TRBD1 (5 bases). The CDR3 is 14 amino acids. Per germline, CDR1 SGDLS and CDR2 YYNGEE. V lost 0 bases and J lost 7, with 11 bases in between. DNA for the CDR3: TGTGCCAGCAGCGTAGATGGCGGGGGACAGCCCCAGCATTTT. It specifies CASSVDGGGQPQHF.

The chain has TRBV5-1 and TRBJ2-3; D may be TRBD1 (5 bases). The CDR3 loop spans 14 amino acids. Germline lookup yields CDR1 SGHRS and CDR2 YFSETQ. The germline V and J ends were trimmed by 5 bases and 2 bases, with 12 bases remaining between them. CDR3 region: CASRPDSATDTQYF. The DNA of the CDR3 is TGCGCCAGCAGACCCGACAGTGCCACAGATACGCAGTATTTT.

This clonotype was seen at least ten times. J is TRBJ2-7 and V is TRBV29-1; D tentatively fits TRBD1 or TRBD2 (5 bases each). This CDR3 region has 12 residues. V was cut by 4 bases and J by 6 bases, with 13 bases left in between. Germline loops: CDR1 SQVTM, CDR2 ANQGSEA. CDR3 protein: CSVGGQGAEQYF. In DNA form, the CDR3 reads TGCAGCGTTGGCGGCCAGGGAGCCGAGCAGTACTTC.

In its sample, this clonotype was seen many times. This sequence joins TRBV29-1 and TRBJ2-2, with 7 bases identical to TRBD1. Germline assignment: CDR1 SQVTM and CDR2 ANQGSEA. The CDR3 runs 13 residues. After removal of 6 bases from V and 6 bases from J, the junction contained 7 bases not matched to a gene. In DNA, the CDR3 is TGCAGCGTCCAAACTACAGGGGCCGGGGAGCTGTTTTTT. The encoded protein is CSVQTTGAGELFF.